This T cell receptor (beta chain) originates from a study of blood T cell repertoires in COVID-19. J was trimmed by 5 bases and V by 5 bases; bases with no gene match: 7. This CDR3 region has 14 residues. Germline V lookup: CDR1 MGHRA, CDR2 YSYEKL. In the source study's methods: From reference gene primer amplification, estimates of nucleated cell counts were derived. Some clones are missing from TCRdb's copy, which holds only in-frame ones; the method was immunoSEQ multiplex PCR. V, J and clone size reflect that table, while D and trimming were determined from the DNA. There are 95,000 to 150,000 clones in the sample; roughly 77% occur only once, and under 20% lies in the top ten.

The sample was peripheral blood. The chain uses TRBV4-1 and TRBJ1-2; 8 bases match TRBD1. The receptor's source is a man between 60 and 70 years old with active or convalescent COVID-19. CDR3 coding DNA: TGCGCCAGCAGCACGGGACAGGCCAAGTATGGCTACACCTTC. Its translation is CASSTGQAKYGYTF.